This TCR beta chain was observed in a study of T cells in Graves' hyperthyroidism and ophthalmopathy. Study-wide findings and caveats: Blood also carried most thyroid clonotypes expanded above 0.001.

Germline CDR1 LGHDT, CDR2 YNNKEL (reference sequence). V lost 2 bases to trimming and J lost 7 bases, with 17 bases between them. CDR3 size: 16 residues. RNA transcripts were the template for amplifying TCR beta CDR3 regions. The HTBI primer set drove a first-round RT-PCR of the TCR CDR3. In TCRdb, the multiplex PCR reads were re-called with MiXCR into one record per CDR3 protein. The sample records roughly 640,000 distinct CDR3 sequences, approximately 16% being singletons. As to this clonotype: Its antigen is undetermined.

Sequencing input: blood. The receptor was derived from a woman aged 40-49 years with Graves' ophthalmopathy. This sequence joins TRBV3-1 and TRBJ1-4; D is undetermined. CDR3 in amino acids: CASSQFSRIAGEKLFF. DNA of the CDR3: TGTGCCAGCAGCCAATTTTCTAGGATAGCGGGTGAAAAACTGTTTTTT.